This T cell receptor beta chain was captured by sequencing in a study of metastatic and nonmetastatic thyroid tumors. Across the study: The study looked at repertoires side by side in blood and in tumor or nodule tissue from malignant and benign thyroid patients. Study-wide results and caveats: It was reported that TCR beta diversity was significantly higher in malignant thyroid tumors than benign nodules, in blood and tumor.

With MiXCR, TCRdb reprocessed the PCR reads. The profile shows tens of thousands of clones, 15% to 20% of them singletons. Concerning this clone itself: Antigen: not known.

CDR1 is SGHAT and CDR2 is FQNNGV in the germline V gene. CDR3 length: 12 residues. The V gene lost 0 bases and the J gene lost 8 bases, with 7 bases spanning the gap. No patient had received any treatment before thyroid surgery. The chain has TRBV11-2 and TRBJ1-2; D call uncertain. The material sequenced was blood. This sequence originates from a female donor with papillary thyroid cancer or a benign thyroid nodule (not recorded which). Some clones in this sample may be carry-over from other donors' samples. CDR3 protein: CASSLELEGYTF. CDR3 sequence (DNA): TGTGCCAGCAGCTTAGAATTGGAAGGCTACACCTTC.